This TCR beta chain was obtained from a study of post-analysis software for immune sequencing data. Study-wide background: The cohort encompassed relapsing-remitting, secondary progressive and progressive-relapsing multiple sclerosis disease courses. Study results and caveats: People with multiple sclerosis had a significantly lower normalized Chao1 diversity than controls did. When patients were compared with controls, 4 or 5 TRBV segments were more frequent, TRBV5-6, TRBV5-1 and TRBV20-1 among them. Analysis by F measure revealed that same-batch samples clustered strongly together.

Presence of unique molecular identifiers characterized the TCR beta cDNA libraries. The T cell input of about 0.95 to 11 million gave roughly 0.5 million cDNA molecules. Each CDR3 protein is one row after TCRdb ran MiXCR on the PCR reads. The data show around 400,000 distinct CDR3 sequences, less than 40% seen once. Note on this clonotype: No antigen is known for it.

The CDR3 sequence is 15 residues long. CDR1 is SQVTM and CDR2 is ANQGSEA in the germline V gene. J was trimmed by 2 bases and V by 4 bases; bases with no gene match: 8. The V and J genes are TRBV29-1 and TRBJ2-3; 8 nucleotides align to TRBD2. The sequence was obtained from a girl between 5 and 17 years old with multiple sclerosis. The specimen sequenced was blood. The DNA of the CDR3 is TGCAGCGTTGTTTGGGCTAGCGGGTACACAGATACGCAGTATTTT. Translating gives CSVVWASGYTDTQYF.